These 30 T cell receptor beta chains were sequenced from one sample in a study of T cells after yellow fever vaccination. TCRdb passed the 5' RACE reads through MiXCR, listing each CDR3 protein once. The sample yields about 220,000 distinct CDR3 sequences, approximately 3% seen once. The sequenced sample was CD4+ T cells sorted from PBMCs, obtained 10 days after the yellow fever booster vaccination. All receptors derive from a man aged 18 to 30 who received the YFV17D yellow fever vaccine.

This clonotype was observed many times. The rearrangement uses TRBV5-5 and TRBJ1-5, with a tentative D call TRBD1 (5 bases). CDR3 length: 17 residues. The germline CDR1 and CDR2 sequences are SGHKS and YYEKEE (reference sequence). V was trimmed by 3 bases and J by 2 bases, leaving 18 bases between them. The CDR3 sequence: CASSSGLAREGNQPQHF. The CDR3, as DNA: TGTGCCAGCAGCTCCGGCCTGGCCAGGGAAGGCAATCAGCCCCAGCATTTT.

This clonotype was picked up a small number of times. The gene calls are TRBV19 and TRBJ1-2, with a possible D match to TRBD1 (5 bases). The CDR3 spans 14 residues. The germline gives CDR1 LNHDA, CDR2 SQIVND (reference sequence). V was pared by 6 bases and J by 9 bases, with 20 bases between. CDR3 residues: CASRSVGRTVSYTF. CDR3 DNA: TGTGCCAGTAGATCCGTGGGACGGACCGTGAGCTACACCTTC.

This clonotype was counted ten times or more. The CDR3: CASSLRVGDQPQHF. The CDR3 nucleotides read TGTGCCAGCAGCTTAAGAGTCGGGGATCAGCCCCAGCATTTT. V and J are TRBV7-2 and TRBJ1-5; no firm D call. Trimming took off 2 bases at V and 5 bases at J, with 10 bases between the two ends. The CDR3 runs to 14 residues. Germline-derived CDR1 and CDR2 are SGHTA and FQGNSA.

This clonotype was seen ten or more times. The rearrangement joins TRBV11-1 to TRBJ2-5, with D possibly being TRBD1 or TRBD2 (5 bases each). Looked up from germline, CDR1 is SGHAT and CDR2 is FQDESV (reference sequence). V lost 5 bases and J lost 1, with 11 bases in between. The length of the CDR3 is 14 residues. In DNA form, the CDR3 reads TGTGCCAGCAGCCGGGACGGACTCCAAGAGACCCAGTACTTC. Translated: CASSRDGLQETQYF.

This clonotype occurred many times. The CDR3 loop is CASSLEYRANYGYTF. CDR3 nucleotides: TGTGCCAGCAGCTTAGAGTACAGGGCGAATTATGGCTACACCTTC. This sequence joins TRBV11-2 and TRBJ1-2, with D possibly being TRBD1 (6 bases). The CDR3 spans 15 residues. Trimming removed 0 bases at V and 5 bases at J, with 13 bases between. The germline gives CDR1 SGHAT, CDR2 FQNNGV.

This clonotype was seen many times. This chain links TRBV6-2 or TRBV6-3 with TRBJ1-1; D unclear. The CDR3 totals 13 residues. The germline CDR1 and CDR2 sequences are MNHEY and SVGEGT. V was shortened by 2 bases and J by 1 base, with 5 bases between the two germline ends. The CDR3: CASSYDSNTEAFF. DNA of the CDR3: TGTGCCAGCAGTTACGATTCGAACACTGAAGCTTTCTTT.

This clonotype was seen many times. The rearrangement joins TRBV27 to TRBJ2-1; TRBD2 is a possible D gene (6 bases). This CDR3 comprises 18 residues. Trimming took off 7 bases at V and 5 bases at J, with 27 bases between the two ends. Germline V gene data show CDR1 as MNHEY and CDR2 as SMNVEV (reference sequence). The DNA for the CDR3 is TGTGCCAGCATACAAAAAGTTTCGGGACTTCCGCCCCACAATGAGCAGTTCTTC. This codes for CASIQKVSGLPPHNEQFF.

This clonotype was recorded at least ten times. The chain links TRBV5-1 to TRBJ2-1; 8 bases fit TRBD2. This CDR3 has 16 residues. Germline-derived CDR1 and CDR2 are SGHRS and YFSETQ. V was pared by 1 base and J by 1 base, with 4 bases of the junction left unmatched. CDR3 in DNA: TGCGCCAGCAGCTTGTTGGTAGCGGGATCCTACAATGAGCAGTTCTTC. This encodes CASSLLVAGSYNEQFF.

The genes are TRBV23-1 and TRBJ2-7; D remains unclear. TRBV23-1 is an ORF; its function is uncertain. This CDR3 has 13 amino acids. The ends were cut back, 0 bases at V and 6 bases at J, with 9 bases in the middle. DNA for the CDR3: TGCGCCAGCAGTCAATCTAAAGGGATCGAGCAGTACGTC. It yields the protein CASSQSKGIEQYV.

This clonotype has a handful of counts. The chain recombines TRBV5-1 with TRBJ2-5; D call uncertain. Trimming took 4 bases from V and 0 from J, leaving 10 bases between them. The CDR3 spans 14 residues. Germline V gene sequence: CDR1 SGHRS, CDR2 YFSETQ. Here the CDR3 DNA reads TGCGCCAGCAGCCCCCAAACGGACCAAGAGACCCAGTACTTC. Translation: CASSPQTDQETQYF. Looking up the rest from reference TRBV5-1 and TRBJ2-5 gives the full variable domain: KAGVTQTPRYLIKTRGQQVTLSCSPISGHRSVSWYQQTPGQGLQFLFEYFSETQRNKGNFPGRFSGRQFSNSRSEMNVSTLELGDSALYLCASSPQTDQETQYFGPGTRLLVL.

This clonotype was observed at least ten times. V gene TRBV12-3 or TRBV12-4 combines with J gene TRBJ2-3, with TRBD1 identical over 9 bases. CDR3 length equals 17 residues. V shed 4 bases and J 7 bases; nucleotides not matched to a gene: 15. For the CDR3, the DNA is TGTGCCAGCAGTTACCGGGGGACAGGGATGTTCGGGCATACGCAGTATTTT. Encoded protein: CASSYRGTGMFGHTQYF.

The chain is built from TRBV15 and TRBJ1-5, with D uncertain. This CDR3 has 14 residues. Germline V gene lookup returns CDR1 LNHNV and CDR2 YYDKDF (reference sequence). Trimming cost V 1 base and J 2 bases, with 6 bases left between them. The CDR3 spells CATSRGIGNQPQHF. The CDR3 nucleotides read TGTGCCACCAGCAGAGGCATAGGCAATCAGCCCCAGCATTTT.

This CDR3 is CASSNRDSYEQYV. The CDR3 DNA reads as TGTGCCAGCAGCAACAGGGACTCCTACGAGCAGTACGTC. The V call is TRBV5-8, the J call TRBJ2-7; tentatively, D is TRBD1 (6 bases). The germline gives CDR1 SGHTS, CDR2 YDEGEE. Trimming left V 4 bases short and J 0 bases short, with 8 bases between. The CDR3 consists of 13 residues.

This clonotype was counted only a few times. The J gene is TRBJ2-3, the V gene TRBV28, with 7 bases that match TRBD1. This CDR3 spans 17 amino acids. Germline V gene sequence: CDR1 MDHEN, CDR2 SYDVKM. Trimming cost V 5 bases and J 1 base; bases outside gene matches: 12. CDR3 protein: CASSHQRRQGRTDTQYF. The CDR3 nucleotides read TGTGCCAGCAGTCATCAAAGAAGACAGGGACGCACAGATACGCAGTATTTT.

The V and J genes are TRBV20-1 and TRBJ1-6; D possibly corresponds to TRBD1 (6 bases). The germline gives CDR1 DFQATT, CDR2 SNEGSKA (reference sequence). The CDR3 contains 14 residues. V was cut by 5 bases and J by 10 bases, with 18 bases left in between. The chain's CDR3 is CSALRGGAGSPLHF. In nucleotides, the CDR3 is TGCAGTGCTCTCCGGGGGGGCGCAGGGTCACCCCTCCACTTT.

The chain recombines TRBV18 with TRBJ2-7; no firm D call. The CDR3 loop spans 13 amino acids. Trimming removed 2 bases at V and 0 bases at J, with 5 bases between. CDR1 KGHSH and CDR2 LQKENI come from the germline V gene. This CDR3 is CASSPGPSYEQYF. The CDR3 DNA reads TGTGCCAGCTCACCAGGACCCTCCTACGAGCAGTACTTC.

This clonotype was seen repeatedly, ten times or more. The J gene is TRBJ2-1, the V gene TRBV10-1; TRBD2 matches at 8 bases. The CDR3 is 13 amino acids. The junction had 7 bases not matched to a gene; V was cut back by 7 bases and J by 8 bases. Germline V gives CDR1 WNHNN, CDR2 SYGVQD (reference sequence). CDR3 residues: CASTPGGGDEQFF. The CDR3 bases are TGCGCCAGCACCCCGGGGGGGGGGGATGAGCAGTTCTTC.

This clonotype was counted many times. The rearrangement uses TRBV6-2 or TRBV6-3 and TRBJ2-7, with 8 bases lining up with TRBD1. Germline CDR1 reads MNHEY; CDR2 reads SVGEGT. Trimming took 2 bases from V and 4 from J; bases not matched to a gene: 4. The CDR3 has 14 residues. CDR3 nucleotides: TGTGCCAGCAGTTACGTTCAGGGGGCTTACGAGCAGTACGTC. It specifies CASSYVQGAYEQYV.

The chain joins TRBV4-1 to TRBJ1-6; no clear D. V was trimmed by 0 bases and J by 0 bases, leaving 9 bases between them. Germline assignment: CDR1 MGHRA and CDR2 YSYEKL. This CDR3 comprises 17 residues. The CDR3 here is CASSQDRSGSYNSPLHF. The CDR3 DNA sequence: TGCGCCAGCAGCCAAGATCGGTCTGGCTCCTATAATTCACCCCTCCACTTT.

This clonotype was picked up many times. V is TRBV5-1 and J is TRBJ2-1, with TRBD2 matching 12 bases. Germline V CDR1 and CDR2: SGHRS, YFSETQ. The CDR3 spans 17 residues. J lost 6 bases, V lost 2 bases, and 9 bases had no gene match. The CDR3 spells CASSFSLGLAGFNEQFF. In nucleotides, the CDR3 is TGCGCCAGCAGCTTTTCCCTCGGACTAGCGGGGTTCAATGAGCAGTTCTTC.

This clonotype has at least ten counts. The chain carries TRBV28 and TRBJ2-7, with D tentatively TRBD2 (5 bases). Trimming took 3 bases from V and 1 from J, leaving 7 bases between them. This CDR3 has 13 amino acids. Germline values: CDR1 MDHEN, CDR2 SYDVKM. CDR3 nucleotides: TGTGCCAGCAGTTTCGCGGGTTCCTACGAGCAGTACGTC. It translates to CASSFAGSYEQYV.

There are many counts of this clonotype. This chain links TRBV7-8 with TRBJ2-7, with 11 bases matching TRBD2. Unmatched junction bases numbered 7, after V lost 5 bases and J lost 4 bases. The germline V gene encodes CDR1 SGHVS and CDR2 FQNEAQ. The length of the CDR3 is 15 residues. The CDR3 sequence: CASSLSLAGGYEQYV. In DNA form, the CDR3 reads TGTGCCAGCAGCCTTTCCCTAGCGGGGGGATACGAGCAGTACGTC.

This clonotype was counted at least ten times. V usage is TRBV5-6 and J usage is TRBJ2-4; a weak D match, TRBD1 (6 bases). This CDR3 has 16 amino acids. CDR1 and CDR2 (germline): SGHDT, YYEEEE. Trimming removed 4 bases at V and 5 bases at J, with 19 bases between. CDR3 amino acids: CASSPGWGRFENIQYF. CDR3 nucleotides: TGTGCCAGCAGCCCAGGATGGGGGCGCTTCGAAAACATTCAGTACTTC.

This clonotype was recorded many times. The rearrangement joins TRBV7-2 to TRBJ2-3; 8 bases agree with TRBD2. This CDR3 is built from 16 residues. V was clipped by 8 bases and J by 6 bases; unmatched bases: 16. The germline gives CDR1 SGHTA, CDR2 FQGNSA. The DNA for the CDR3 is TGTGCCAGCGACGACACCCGCCGGGGGGGCCGCGATACGCAGTATTTT. Translation gives CASDDTRRGGRDTQYF. The full variable domain, its missing parts supplied by reference TRBV7-2 and TRBJ2-3, is GAGVSQSPSNKVTEKGKDVELRCDPISGHTALYWYRQSLGQGLEFLIYFQGNSAPDKSGLPSDRFSAERTGGSVSTLTIQRTQQEDSAVYLCASDDTRRGGRDTQYFGPGTRLTVL.

The V and J genes are TRBV3-1 and TRBJ2-2; a weak D match, TRBD2 (6 bases). V lost 4 bases and J 4 bases, leaving 13 bases between the germline ends. Germline V gives CDR1 LGHDT, CDR2 YNNKEL (reference sequence). CDR3 length: 15 residues. The chain's CDR3 is CASSLRGGITGELFF. The CDR3 coding sequence is TGTGCCAGCAGCCTCCGTGGGGGGATCACCGGGGAGCTGTTTTTT.

The chain carries TRBV12-3 or TRBV12-4 and TRBJ1-1; D might be TRBD1 (5 bases). The V and J ends lost 5 bases and 5 bases respectively, with 12 bases between them. This CDR3 contains 13 residues. CDR3 protein: CASSIRGWTEAFF. The CDR3 bases are TGTGCCAGCAGTATCCGGGGGTGGACTGAAGCTTTCTTT.

This clonotype has more than one count but fewer than ten. V usage is TRBV25-1 and J usage is TRBJ2-3, with 7 nucleotides matching TRBD2. The CDR3 runs to 13 residues. In germline, CDR1 is MGHDK, CDR2 SYGVNS. The V and J ends lost 3 bases and 6 bases, in that order; junction bases with no gene match: 3. The CDR3 protein is CASSDLGGDTQYF. DNA for the CDR3: TGTGCCAGCAGTGATCTGGGAGGGGATACGCAGTATTTT.

There are many counts of this clonotype. The chain couples TRBV4-3 to TRBJ2-3; the D gene is possibly TRBD1 (6 bases). Trimming removed 4 bases from V and 4 bases from J, with 12 bases in between. Germline V gene sequence: CDR1 LGHNA, CDR2 YSLEER. The CDR3 totals 14 residues. CDR3 amino acids: CASSRQEGADTQYF. In DNA, the CDR3 is TGCGCCAGCAGCCGACAAGAGGGGGCAGATACGCAGTATTTT.

The sample holds a few counts of this clonotype. The J gene is TRBJ1-3, the V gene TRBV30; D uncertain. The CDR3 extends over 14 amino acids. Germline CDR1 is GTSNPN and CDR2 is SVGIG (reference sequence). V dropped 2 bases and J dropped 7 bases, with 15 bases sitting between them. The CDR3 spells CAWSSENLGNTIYF. The CDR3 DNA reads as TGTGCCTGGAGTTCTGAAAACTTGGGGAACACCATATATTTT.

This clonotype was seen many times. This sequence joins TRBV5-1 and TRBJ2-3; TRBD1 aligns across 7 bases. Per the germline V gene, CDR1 is SGHRS and CDR2 is YFSETQ. The V and J ends lost 8 bases and 0 bases, in that order; junction bases with no gene match: 9. The CDR3 sequence is 15 residues long. The CDR3 nucleotides are TGCGCCAGTACCCCTCCGACAGGGAGCACAGATACGCAGTATTTT. Amino acid sequence: CASTPPTGSTDTQYF.